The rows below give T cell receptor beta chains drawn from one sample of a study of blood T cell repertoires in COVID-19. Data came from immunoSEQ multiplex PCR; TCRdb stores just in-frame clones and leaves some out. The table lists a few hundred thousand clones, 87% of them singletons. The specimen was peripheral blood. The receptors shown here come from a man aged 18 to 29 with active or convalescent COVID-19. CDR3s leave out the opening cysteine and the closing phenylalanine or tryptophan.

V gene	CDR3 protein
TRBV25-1	ASSEKMRIEAF
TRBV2	ASSLTGSQPQH
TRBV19	ASTRDRVGQGYT
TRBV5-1	ASRVQGNTGELF
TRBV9	ASSDGTGMNTEAF
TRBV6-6	ASSYSGIPYEQY
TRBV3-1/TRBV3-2	ASSQGGIGDNQPQH
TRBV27	ASRPTSGRAF
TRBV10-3	AISGSQGLTDTQY
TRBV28	ASSQGQPLAKNIQY
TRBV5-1	ASQTTPSGTDTQY
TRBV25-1	ANSKFDTQY
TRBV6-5	ASSSGTGGNEQF
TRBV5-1	ASSLGIRQRHNSPLH
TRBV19	ASSTGQGGYNEQF
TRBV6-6	ASSSTTTGPNSPLH
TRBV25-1	ASSDRTRDGYT
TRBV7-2	ASSLYSGKVYEQY
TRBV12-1	GGTGPSTDTQY
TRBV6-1	ASRGLDEKLF
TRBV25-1	ASSELQDRETQY
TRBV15	ATSRDAGGQLYNEQF
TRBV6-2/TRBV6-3	ASSFGLAGGRSDTQY
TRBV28	ASSYRGSHYGYT
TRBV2	ASNIVGGTEAF
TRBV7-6	ASSLAGHNQPQH
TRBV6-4	ASSALAGSYNEQF
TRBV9	ASSGTGGMNSPLH
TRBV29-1	SVETLGSGTTDTQY
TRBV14	ASSRRSGGFSTDTQY
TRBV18	ASSPPGQPTNYGYT
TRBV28	ASTFRLLADTQY
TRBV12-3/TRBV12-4	ASRGQPGTEAF
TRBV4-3	ASSRGLPYNEQF
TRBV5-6	ASSSLYEQY
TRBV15	ATSMGRYNNEQF
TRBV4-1	ASSQDRGVQPQH
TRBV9	ASSPQAAGPVRHGYT
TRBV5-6	ASSPLDRRVGYT
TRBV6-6	ASSYPQGLATEAF
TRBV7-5	ARSLRVEAYEQY
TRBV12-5	ASGLDWSSYEQY
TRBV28	ASSAGLAGVHEQF
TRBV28	ASSPRLGLQGWADTQY
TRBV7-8	ASSLAPNRAHDGETQY
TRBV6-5	ASSYRRNTEAF
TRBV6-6	ASTSRGAGELF
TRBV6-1	ASSEGRRMSSGANVLT
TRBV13	ASSLVRRDPRAF